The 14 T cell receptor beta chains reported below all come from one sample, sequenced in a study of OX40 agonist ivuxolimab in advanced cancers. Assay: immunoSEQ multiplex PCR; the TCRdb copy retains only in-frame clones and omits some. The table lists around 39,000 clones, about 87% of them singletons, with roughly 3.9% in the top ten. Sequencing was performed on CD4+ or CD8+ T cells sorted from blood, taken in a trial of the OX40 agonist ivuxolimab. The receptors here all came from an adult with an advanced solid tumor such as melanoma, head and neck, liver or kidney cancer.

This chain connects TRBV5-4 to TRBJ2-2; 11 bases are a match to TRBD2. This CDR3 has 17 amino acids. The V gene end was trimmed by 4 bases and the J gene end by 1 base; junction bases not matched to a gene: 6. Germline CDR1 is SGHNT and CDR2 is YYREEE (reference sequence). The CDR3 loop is CASSPLAGGLNTGELFF. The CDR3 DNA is TGTGCCAGCAGCCCCCTAGCGGGGGGCTTGAACACCGGGGAGCTGTTTTTT. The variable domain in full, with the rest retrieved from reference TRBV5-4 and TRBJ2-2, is ETGVTQSPTHLIKTRGQQVTLRCSSQSGHNTVSWYQQALGQGPQFIFQYYREEENGRGNFPPRFSGLQFPNYSSELNVNALELDDSALYLCASSPLAGGLNTGELFFGEGSRLTVL.

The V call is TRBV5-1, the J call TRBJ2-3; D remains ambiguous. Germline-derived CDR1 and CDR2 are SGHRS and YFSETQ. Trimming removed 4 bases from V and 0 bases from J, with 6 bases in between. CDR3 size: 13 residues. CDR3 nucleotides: TGCGCCAGCAGCGGAACTAGCACAGATACGCAGTATTTT. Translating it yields CASSGTSTDTQYF.

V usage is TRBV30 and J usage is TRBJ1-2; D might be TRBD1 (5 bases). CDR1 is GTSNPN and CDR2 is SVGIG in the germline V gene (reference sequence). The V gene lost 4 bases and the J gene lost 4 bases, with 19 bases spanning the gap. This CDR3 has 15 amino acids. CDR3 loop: CAWKKGFGTSYGYTF. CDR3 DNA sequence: TGTGCCTGGAAAAAAGGTTTCGGGACTTCCTATGGCTACACCTTC.

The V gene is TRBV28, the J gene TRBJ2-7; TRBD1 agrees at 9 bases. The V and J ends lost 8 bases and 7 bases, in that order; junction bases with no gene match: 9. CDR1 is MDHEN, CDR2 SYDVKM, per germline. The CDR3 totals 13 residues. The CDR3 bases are TGTGCCAGCCGTGGACAGGGGAGGGGAGAGCAGTACTTC. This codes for CASRGQGRGEQYF.

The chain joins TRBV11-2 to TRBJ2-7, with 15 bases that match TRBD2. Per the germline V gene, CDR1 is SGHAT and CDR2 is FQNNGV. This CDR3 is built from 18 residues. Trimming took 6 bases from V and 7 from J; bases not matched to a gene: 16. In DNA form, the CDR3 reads TGTGCCAGCAGTCACGGACTAGCGGGAGGGCGGGCGACGGGTGAGCAGTACTTC. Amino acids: CASSHGLAGGRATGEQYF.

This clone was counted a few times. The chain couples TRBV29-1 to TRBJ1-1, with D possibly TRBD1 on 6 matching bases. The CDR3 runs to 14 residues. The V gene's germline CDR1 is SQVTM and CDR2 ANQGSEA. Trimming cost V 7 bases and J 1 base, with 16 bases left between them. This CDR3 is CSGEGGRENTEAFF. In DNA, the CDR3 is TGCAGCGGAGAGGGGGGGCGAGAGAACACTGAAGCTTTCTTT.

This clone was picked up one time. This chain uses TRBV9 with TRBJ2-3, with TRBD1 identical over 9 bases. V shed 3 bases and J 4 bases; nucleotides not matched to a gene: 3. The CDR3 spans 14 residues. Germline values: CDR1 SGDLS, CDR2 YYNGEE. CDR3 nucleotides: TGTGCCAGCAGCGCCCGACAGGGGGCAGATACGCAGTATTTT. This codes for CASSARQGADTQYF. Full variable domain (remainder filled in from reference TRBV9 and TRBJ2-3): DSGVTQTPKHLITATGQRVTLRCSPRSGDLSVYWYQQSLDQGLQFLIQYYNGEERAKGNILERFSAQQFPDLHSELNLSSLELGDSALYFCASSARQGADTQYFGPGTRLTVL.

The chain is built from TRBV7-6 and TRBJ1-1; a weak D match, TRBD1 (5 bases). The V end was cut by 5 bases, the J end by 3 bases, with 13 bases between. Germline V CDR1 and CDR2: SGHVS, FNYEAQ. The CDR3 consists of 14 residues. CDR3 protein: CASSPRAGDTEAFF. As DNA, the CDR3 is TGTGCCAGCAGCCCCCGTGCGGGGGACACTGAAGCTTTCTTT.

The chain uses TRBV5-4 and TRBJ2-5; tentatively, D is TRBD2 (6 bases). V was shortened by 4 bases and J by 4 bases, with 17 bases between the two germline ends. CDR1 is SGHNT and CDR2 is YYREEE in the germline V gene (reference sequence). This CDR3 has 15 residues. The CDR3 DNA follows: TGTGCCAGCAGCACTTCCGGGACTCGGGGAGAGACCCAGTACTTC. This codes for CASSTSGTRGETQYF.

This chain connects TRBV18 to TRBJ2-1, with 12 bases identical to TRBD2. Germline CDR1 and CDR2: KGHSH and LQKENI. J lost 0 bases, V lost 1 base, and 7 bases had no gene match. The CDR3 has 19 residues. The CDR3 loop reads CASSPLTSGSVSSYNEQFF. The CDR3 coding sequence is TGTGCCAGCTCACCACTGACTAGCGGGAGCGTAAGCTCCTACAATGAGCAGTTCTTC.

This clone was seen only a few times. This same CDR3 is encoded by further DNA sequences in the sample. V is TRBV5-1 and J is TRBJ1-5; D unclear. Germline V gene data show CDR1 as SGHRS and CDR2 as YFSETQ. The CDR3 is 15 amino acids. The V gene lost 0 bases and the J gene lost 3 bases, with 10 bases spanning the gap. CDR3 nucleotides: TGCGCCAGCAGCTTGGGTTGGGGTATCAATCAGCCCCAGCATTTT. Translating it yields CASSLGWGINQPQHF. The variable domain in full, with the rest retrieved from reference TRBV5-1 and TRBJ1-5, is KAGVTQTPRYLIKTRGQQVTLSCSPISGHRSVSWYQQTPGQGLQFLFEYFSETQRNKGNFPGRFSGRQFSNSRSEMNVSTLELGDSALYLCASSLGWGINQPQHFGDGTRLSIL.

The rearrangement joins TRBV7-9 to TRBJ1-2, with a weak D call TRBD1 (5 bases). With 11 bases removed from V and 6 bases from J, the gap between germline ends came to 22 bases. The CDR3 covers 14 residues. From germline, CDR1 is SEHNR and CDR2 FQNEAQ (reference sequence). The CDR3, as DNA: TGTGCCGTAAGGGACGCCGGGGAAGTAGATGGCTACACCTTC. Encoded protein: CAVRDAGEVDGYTF. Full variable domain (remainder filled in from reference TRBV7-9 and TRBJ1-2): DTGVSQNPRHKITKRGQNVTFRCDPISEHNRLYWYRQTLGQGPEFLTYFQNEAQLEKSRLLSDRFSAERPKGSFSTLEIQRTEQGDSAMYLCAVRDAGEVDGYTFGSGTRLTVV.

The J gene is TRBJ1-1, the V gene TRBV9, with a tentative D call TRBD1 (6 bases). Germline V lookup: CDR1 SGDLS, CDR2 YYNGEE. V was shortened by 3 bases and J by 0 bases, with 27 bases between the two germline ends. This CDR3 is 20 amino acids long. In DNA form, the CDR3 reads TGTGCCAGCAGCGCCGTCGACGGACAGCAATGGAGCCCGATGAACACTGAAGCTTTCTTT. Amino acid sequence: CASSAVDGQQWSPMNTEAFF.

CDR3 bases: TGTGCCAGCAGTTTAAGGGGTATGGGCTACACCTTC. This translates into CASSLRGMGYTF. The V call is TRBV28, the J call TRBJ1-2; D might be TRBD1 (5 bases). The CDR3 extends over 12 amino acids. CDR1 is MDHEN, CDR2 SYDVKM, per germline. The ends were cut back, 2 bases at V and 8 bases at J, with 9 bases in the middle.